This section outlines one T cell receptor (beta chain) sequence together with its context. The antigen is unknown. The sample belongs to a study of T cell responses to AZD1222 COVID-19 vaccine. Across the study: Second-dose timings of about 4 or about 12 weeks were pooled. Study observations and caveats: Donor demographics were predominantly white British with a female majority; clonal diversity may be underestimated. Spike-specific TCR breadth and depth were elevated following two AZD1222 doses.

Sequencing was performed with immunoSEQ multiplex PCR; in TCRdb, only in-frame clones are kept and a portion is missing. This sample has 85,000 to 120,000 clones, with about 85% found just once. The sequence came from an adult in good health. Specimen: peripheral blood, collected on day 0 of AZD1222 vaccination.

The CDR3 region has the DNA TGCGCCAGCAGCTTGGCTGCAGGGAGCTCCTACAATGAGCAGTTCTTC. It yields the protein CASSLAAGSSYNEQFF. The gene calls are TRBV5-1 and TRBJ2-1; D may match TRBD1 or TRBD2 (5 bases each). The CDR3 length is 16 residues. Between the trimmed V and J ends, which lost 0 bases and 0 bases, there was a span of 10 bases. The germline gives CDR1 SGHRS, CDR2 YFSETQ.